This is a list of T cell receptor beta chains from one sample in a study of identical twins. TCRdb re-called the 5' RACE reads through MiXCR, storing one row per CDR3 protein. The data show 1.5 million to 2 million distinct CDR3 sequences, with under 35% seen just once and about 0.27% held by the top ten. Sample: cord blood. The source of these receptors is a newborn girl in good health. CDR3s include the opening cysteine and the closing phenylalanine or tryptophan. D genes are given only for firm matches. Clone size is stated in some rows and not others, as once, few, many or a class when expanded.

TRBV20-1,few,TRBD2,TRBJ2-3,TGCAGTGCTCTCCGGGACTATCAGTATTTT,CSALRDYQYF
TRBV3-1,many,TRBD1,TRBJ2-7,TGTGCCAGCAGTTTACGGACAGGGGGCCCCTACGAGCAGTACTTC,CASSLRTGGPYEQYF
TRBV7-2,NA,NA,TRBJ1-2,TGTGCCAGCAGCTTATTAGTCGCCTATGGCTACACCTTC,CASSLLVAYGYTF
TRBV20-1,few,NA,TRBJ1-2,TGCAGTGCTATTCTCAGGGGTACCAATGGCTACACCTTC,CSAILRGTNGYTF
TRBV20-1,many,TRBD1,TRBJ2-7,TGCAGCGCTCTACCGGGACAGGGTCCCTACGAGCAGTACTTC,CSALPGQGPYEQYF
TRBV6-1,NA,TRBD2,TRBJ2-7,TGTGCCAGCAACCTACTAGCGGGAGGGCCGGGGCAGTACTTC,CASNLLAGGPGQYF
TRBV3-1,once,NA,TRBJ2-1,TGTGCCAGCAGCCTCCCTAGAGAGGGAGGCCGGGATGAGCAGTTCTTC,CASSLPREGGRDEQFF
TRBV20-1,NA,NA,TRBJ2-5,TGCAGTGCTACCCGAGGTGCCCAAGAGACCCAGTACTTC,CSATRGAQETQYF
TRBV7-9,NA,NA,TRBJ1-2,TGTGCCAGCAGCTTAGTCCGCAGTAACTATGGCTACACCTTC,CASSLVRSNYGYTF
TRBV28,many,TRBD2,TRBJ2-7,TGTGCCAGCAGTTTATCGGTAGCGGGAGGCCTCTACGAGCAGTACTTC,CASSLSVAGGLYEQYF
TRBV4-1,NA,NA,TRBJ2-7,TGCGCCAGCAGCCCGATGACCCTCGCGAACCTCTACGAGCAGTACTTC,CASSPMTLANLYEQYF
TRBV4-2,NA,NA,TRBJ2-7,TGTGCCAGCAGCCAAGGAGGGATAGCTGGTACCTACGAGCAGTACTTC,CASSQGGIAGTYEQYF
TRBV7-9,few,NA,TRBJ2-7,TGTGCCAGCAGCTTACTCCGGGGTAAGACCTACGAGCAGTACTTC,CASSLLRGKTYEQYF
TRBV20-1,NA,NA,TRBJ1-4,TGCAGTGCACCGGGACGGGAAAATGAAAAACTGTTTTTT,CSAPGRENEKLFF
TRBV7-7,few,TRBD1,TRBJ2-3,TGTGCCAGCAGCGCCGGACAGGGGGTTTATACGCAGTATTTT,CASSAGQGVYTQYF
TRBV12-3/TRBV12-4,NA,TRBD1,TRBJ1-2,TGTGCCAGCAGTCCGGGACAGGCCTCTAACTATGGCTACACCTTC,CASSPGQASNYGYTF
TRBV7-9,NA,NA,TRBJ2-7,TGTGCCAGCAGCTTAGGAAGTATACCCTACGAGCAGTACTTC,CASSLGSIPYEQYF
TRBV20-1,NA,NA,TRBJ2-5,TGCAGTGCTCCGGCTCCAGAAGAGACCCAGTACTTC,CSAPAPEETQYF
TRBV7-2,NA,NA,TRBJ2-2,TGTGCCAGCAGCCTGCCGACTAGAGCGAACACCGGGGAGCTGTTTTTT,CASSLPTRANTGELFF
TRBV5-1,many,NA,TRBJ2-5,TGTGCCAGCAGTGGCAACAGCGGCGAGACCCAGTACTTC,CASSGNSGETQYF
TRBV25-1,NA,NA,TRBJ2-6,TGTGCCAGCCACCTCACAGGTTACTCTGGGGCCAACGTCCTGACTTTC,CASHLTGYSGANVLTF
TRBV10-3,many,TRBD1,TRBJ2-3,TGTGCCATCAGTGAGTCTCAGGACAGGGAAGATACGCAGTATTTT,CAISESQDREDTQYF
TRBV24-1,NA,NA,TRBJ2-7,TGTGCCACCAGTGATCAGGGATCGGGCTACGAGCAGTACTTC,CATSDQGSGYEQYF
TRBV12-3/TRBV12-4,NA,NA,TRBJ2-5,TGTGCCGGCAGTTTTTCCCGGTTTAAAGAGACCCAGTACTTC,CAGSFSRFKETQYF
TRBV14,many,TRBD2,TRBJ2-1,TGTGCCAGCAGTACTAGCGGAGTCTTTAACAATGAGCAGTTCTTC,CASSTSGVFNNEQFF
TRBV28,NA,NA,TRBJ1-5,TGTGCCAGCAGTTTACCAGGGACCTCCAATCAGCCCCAGCATTTT,CASSLPGTSNQPQHF
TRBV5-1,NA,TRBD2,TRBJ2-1,TGCGCCAGCAGCCGCAACGCCGGGACTAGCGTTTACAATGAGCAGTTCTTC,CASSRNAGTSVYNEQFF
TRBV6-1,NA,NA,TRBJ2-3,TGTGCCAGCAGTGAAGGAGGGGGACACACAGATACGCAGTATTTT,CASSEGGGHTDTQYF
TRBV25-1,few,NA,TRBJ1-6,TGTGCCAGCAGGGACAGTGTCTATAATTCACCCCTCCACTTT,CASRDSVYNSPLHF
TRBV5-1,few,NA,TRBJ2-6,TGCGCCAGCAGCTTGTGGCAGGGTGATGCTGGGGCCAACGTCCTGACTTTC,CASSLWQGDAGANVLTF
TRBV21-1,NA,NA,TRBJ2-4,TGTGCCAGCGGGGACAGGGGTAAAAACACTCAGTACTTC,CASGDRGKNTQYF
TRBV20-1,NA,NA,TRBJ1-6,TGCAGTGCTAGAGATTCCGGGAATAATTCACCCCTCCACTTT,CSARDSGNNSPLHF
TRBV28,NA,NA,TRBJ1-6,TGTGCCAGCAGGATACAGGGAGGAGGGTCACCCCTCCACTTT,CASRIQGGGSPLHF
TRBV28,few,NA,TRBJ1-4,TGTGCCAGCAGTTTATCCCCCGGGACGGTTAATGAAAAACTGTTTTTT,CASSLSPGTVNEKLFF
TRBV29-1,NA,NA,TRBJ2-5,TGCAGCACATTCAGGGACAATGAGCAGTACTTC,CSTFRDNEQYF
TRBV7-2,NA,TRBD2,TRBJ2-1,TGTGCCAGCAGCCTAAGGACTAGCCTGGATGAGCAGTTCTTC,CASSLRTSLDEQFF
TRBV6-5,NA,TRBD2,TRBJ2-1,TGTGCCAGCAGTTACGTACTAGCGGGACGGTCCCCTTACAATGAGCAGTTCTTC,CASSYVLAGRSPYNEQFF
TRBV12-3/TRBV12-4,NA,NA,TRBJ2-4,TGTGCCAGCAGTTTAGACTTAAACATTCAGTACTTC,CASSLDLNIQYF
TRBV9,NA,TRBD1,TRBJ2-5,TGTGCCAGCGGAACAGGGGAAGAGACCCAGTACTTC,CASGTGEETQYF
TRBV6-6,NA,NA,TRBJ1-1,TGTGCCAGCAGTTACGGACCCGCCAAGATGAACACTGAAGCTTTCTTT,CASSYGPAKMNTEAFF
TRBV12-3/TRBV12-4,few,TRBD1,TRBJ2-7,TGTGCCAGCAGAACGGGACAGGACCCCTACGAGCAGTACTTC,CASRTGQDPYEQYF
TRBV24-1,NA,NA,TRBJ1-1,TGTGCCACCAGTTCGGGGGGGCCGAACACTGAAGCTTTCTTT,CATSSGGPNTEAFF
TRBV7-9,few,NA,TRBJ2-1,TGTGCCAGCAGCTTATCGGGTCGACTAGTGATCCGTAGTGAGCAGTTCTTC,CASSLSGRLVIRSEQFF
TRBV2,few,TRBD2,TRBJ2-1,TGTGCCAGCAGTTCCCCTACTAGCGAGGTGGGGAATGAGCAGTTCTTC,CASSSPTSEVGNEQFF
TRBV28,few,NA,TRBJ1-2,TGTGCCAGCAGCCCGGGGGGATTGAAAGGCTACACCTTC,CASSPGGLKGYTF
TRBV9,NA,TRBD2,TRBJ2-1,TGTGCCAGCAGCCACAACCCTTCCGGGACTAGCGGGGGGAGCTCCTACAATGAGCAGTTCTTC,CASSHNPSGTSGGSSYNEQFF
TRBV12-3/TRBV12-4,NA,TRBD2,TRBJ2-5,TGTGCCAGCAAGACTAGCGGGGTAGAGACCCAGTACTTC,CASKTSGVETQYF
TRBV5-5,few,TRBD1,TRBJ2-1,TGTGCCAGCATGCCGGGACAGAGTTTATACAATGAGCAGTTCTTC,CASMPGQSLYNEQFF